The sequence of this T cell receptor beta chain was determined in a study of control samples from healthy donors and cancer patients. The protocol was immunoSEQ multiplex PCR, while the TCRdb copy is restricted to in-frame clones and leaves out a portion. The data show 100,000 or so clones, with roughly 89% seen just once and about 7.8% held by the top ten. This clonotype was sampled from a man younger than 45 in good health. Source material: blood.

CDR3 loop: CASSSGTNLFEQYF. The CDR3 coding sequence is TGTGCCAGCAGCTCCGGGACCAACCTCTTTGAGCAGTACTTC. The V gene is TRBV6-5, the J gene TRBJ2-7; D could derive from TRBD1 or TRBD2 (5 bases each). Trimming took 6 bases from V and 7 from J, leaving 19 bases between them. Germline V CDR1 and CDR2: MNHEY, SVGAGI. The CDR3 has 14 amino acids.